These T cell receptor beta chains were read from a single sample in a study of shared clonotypes between healthy human individuals. The data were produced by immunoSEQ multiplex PCR, yet TCRdb's version contains in-frame clones alone and is incomplete. The table has 2,500,000 or so clones, more than 90% seen once. Sequencing was performed on naive CD4+ T cells sorted from blood. Receptor source: a man aged 18 to 29 in good health. Each CDR3 is given with its conserved first and last residue. D genes are given only for firm matches. Clone sizes are given selectively: once, few, many, or a class where the clone is expanded.

V,size,D,J,CDR3,DNA
TRBV2,-,TRBD1,TRBJ1-2,CASQDRGQTGYTF,TGTGCCAGCCAAGACAGGGGGCAAACGGGCTACACCTTC
TRBV10-3,-,-,TRBJ2-4,CAISPGGENIQYF,TGTGCCATTTCTCCTGGGGGCGAAAACATTCAGTACTTC
TRBV30,-,TRBD1,TRBJ2-7,CAWTRQGAYEQYF,TGTGCCTGGACCCGACAGGGGGCTTACGAGCAGTACTTC
TRBV11-3,-,-,TRBJ2-7,CASSNKTYEQYF,TGTGCCAGCAGCAATAAGACGTACGAGCAGTACTTC
TRBV9,-,-,TRBJ2-3,CASSVGVLADSTDTQYF,TGTGCCAGCAGCGTAGGTGTTTTAGCGGATAGCACAGATACGCAGTATTTT
TRBV14,-,-,TRBJ2-6,CASRDSSGANVLTF,TGTGCCAGCAGAGACAGCTCTGGGGCCAACGTCCTGACTTTC
TRBV19,-,-,TRBJ1-1,CASSIQRGEGTEAFF,TGTGCCAGTAGTATTCAGAGGGGAGAAGGCACTGAAGCTTTCTTT
TRBV6-4,-,-,TRBJ2-1,CASSFDSSYNEQFF,TGTGCCAGCAGTTTCGACAGCTCCTACAATGAGCAGTTCTTC
TRBV5-3,-,TRBD1,TRBJ1-5,CARSLGPLRDSVNQPQHF,TGTGCCAGAAGCTTGGGCCCCCTCCGGGACAGCGTAAATCAGCCCCAGCATTTT
TRBV9,-,-,TRBJ1-1,CASSVGDVTEAFF,TGTGCCAGCAGCGTAGGCGATGTCACTGAAGCTTTCTTT
TRBV29-1,-,-,TRBJ2-7,CSVRGISLYEQYF,TGCAGCGTTCGTGGGATCTCGCTATACGAGCAGTACTTC
TRBV25-1,-,TRBD2,TRBJ2-7,CAAGGDAYEQYF,TGTGCCGCGGGAGGGGACGCCTACGAGCAGTACTTC
TRBV5-8,-,-,TRBJ1-2,CASSPGRANYGYTF,TGTGCCAGCAGCCCAGGTCGGGCTAACTATGGCTACACCTTC
TRBV6-5,few,-,TRBJ1-3,CASRTGSGNTIYF,TGTGCCAGCAGAACAGGGTCCGGAAACACCATATATTTT
TRBV7-2,-,-,TRBJ1-1,CASSLYRTANTEAFF,TGTGCCAGCAGCTTATACAGGACAGCAAACACTGAAGCTTTCTTT
TRBV6-5,-,-,TRBJ1-1,CASSRSTEAFF,TGTGCCAGCAGCAGGAGTACTGAAGCTTTCTTT
TRBV5-6,few,TRBD1,TRBJ1-4,CASSLRDRGINEKLFF,TGTGCCAGCAGCTTGAGAGACAGGGGCATTAATGAAAAACTGTTTTTT
TRBV18,-,-,TRBJ1-4,CACRGNEKLFF,TGTGCCTGCCGGGGAAATGAAAAACTGTTTTTT
TRBV5-5,-,-,TRBJ2-5,CASSVNSGKETQYF,TGTGCCAGCAGCGTTAACTCAGGAAAAGAGACCCAGTACTTC
TRBV19,-,-,TRBJ1-6,CASSLRANNSPLHF,TGTGCCAGTAGCCTCAGGGCTAATAATTCACCCCTCCACTTT
TRBV30,-,-,TRBJ2-2,CAWSSGNTGELFF,TGTGCCTGGAGTTCCGGGAACACCGGGGAGCTGTTTTTT
TRBV6-5,-,TRBD1,TRBJ2-7,CASSYDRDSYEQYF,TGTGCCAGCAGTTACGACAGGGACTCCTACGAGCAGTACTTC
TRBV6-1,once,-,TRBJ2-2,CASSLAGTGELFF,TGTGCCAGCAGCCTGGCAGGGACCGGGGAGCTGTTTTTT
TRBV10-3,-,-,TRBJ2-2,CAISTAPTGELFF,TGTGCCATCAGTACCGCCCCGACCGGGGAGCTGTTTTTT
TRBV7-8,-,-,TRBJ1-3,CASSESEDTIYF,TGTGCCAGCAGCGAGTCGGAGGACACCATATATTTT
TRBV25-1,-,-,TRBJ2-3,CASSSVQGNTDTQYF,TGTGCCAGCAGTAGTGTGCAGGGGAATACAGATACGCAGTATTTT
TRBV9,-,TRBD2,TRBJ2-3,CASSVGGRRTDTQYF,TGTGCCAGCAGCGTCGGCGGGAGAAGGACAGATACGCAGTATTTT
TRBV28,-,-,TRBJ1-1,CASSLRGEAFF,TGTGCCAGCAGTTTGAGGGGTGAAGCTTTCTTT
TRBV21-1,-,-,TRBJ1-2,CASSKEVWEGGGNNYGYTF,TGTGCCAGCAGCAAAGAAGTTTGGGAAGGGGGTGGAAATAACTATGGCTACACCTTC
TRBV19,-,-,TRBJ1-5,CASSIGLDVRQPQHF,TGTGCCAGTAGTATAGGCCTTGATGTTCGTCAGCCCCAGCATTTT
TRBV4-1,few,TRBD1,TRBJ2-1,CASSQSGTGPIEQFF,TGCGCCAGCAGCCAATCCGGGACAGGTCCGATTGAGCAGTTCTTC
TRBV18,-,TRBD2,TRBJ2-2,CASSKLAGNTGELFF,TGTGCCAGCTCAAAACTAGCGGGTAACACCGGGGAGCTGTTTTTT
TRBV19,few,TRBD1,TRBJ1-1,CASSIQSIDRGGTEAFF,TGTGCCAGTAGTATACAATCTATCGACAGGGGCGGTACTGAAGCTTTCTTT
TRBV5-4,once,TRBD2,TRBJ2-7,CASRPSLGGGYEQYF,TGTGCCAGCAGACCATCCCTGGGGGGGGGCTACGAGCAGTACTTC
TRBV5-1,-,-,TRBJ2-1,CASSFDSTNNEQFF,TGCGCCAGCAGCTTCGACAGCACTAACAATGAGCAGTTCTTC
TRBV10-3,-,-,TRBJ1-2,CAISDSPNYGYTF,TGTGCCATCTCCGACAGTCCTAACTATGGCTACACCTTC
TRBV5-1,-,TRBD1,TRBJ2-7,CASSLGGQGKYEQYF,TGCGCCAGCAGCTTGGGGGGACAGGGAAAATACGAGCAGTACTTC
TRBV7-9,-,-,TRBJ1-2,CASTAEGNGYTF,TGTGCCAGCACCGCCGAGGGAAATGGCTACACCTTC
TRBV2,-,TRBD1,TRBJ2-2,CASTKGAAGELFF,TGTGCCAGCACAAAGGGGGCCGCCGGGGAGCTGTTTTTT
TRBV5-1,-,-,TRBJ2-7,CASRGMGEKREQYF,TGCGCCAGCAGAGGTATGGGAGAAAAACGCGAGCAGTACTTC
TRBV2,-,-,TRBJ1-5,CASRPGGHSNQPQHF,TGTGCCAGCAGACCCGGGGGACATAGCAATCAGCCCCAGCATTTT
TRBV7-2,-,-,TRBJ2-7,CASREGGFYEQYF,TGTGCCAGCAGGGAGGGAGGCTTTTACGAGCAGTACTTC
TRBV11-2,-,TRBD1,TRBJ1-2,CASSPGTGILYGYTF,TGTGCCAGCAGCCCAGGGACAGGGATACTCTATGGCTACACCTTC
TRBV2,-,TRBD1,TRBJ2-2,CASSTGQLNTGELFF,TGTGCCAGCAGTACGGGACAGTTGAACACCGGGGAGCTGTTTTTT
TRBV4-2,once,-,TRBJ2-7,CASSQEVLSYEQYF,TGTGCCAGCAGCCAAGAGGTACTTTCCTACGAGCAGTACTTC
TRBV9,-,-,TRBJ2-7,CASSVGDSSYEQYF,TGTGCCAGCAGCGTAGGAGACAGCTCCTACGAGCAGTACTTC
TRBV10-3,once,-,TRBJ1-2,CAIAEGREDGYTF,TGTGCCATCGCAGAGGGGCGCGAGGATGGCTACACCTTC
TRBV7-3,-,-,TRBJ2-7,CASSPPRNGGYEQYF,TGTGCCAGCAGCCCACCACGAAACGGGGGCTACGAGCAGTACTTC
TRBV9,-,TRBD2,TRBJ2-3,CASSVGLAGLYTDTQYF,TGTGCCAGCAGCGTAGGACTAGCGGGACTATACACAGATACGCAGTATTTT
TRBV5-1,-,-,TRBJ2-5,CASSSGPRETQYF,TGCGCCAGCAGCTCAGGTCCGAGGGAGACCCAGTACTTC
TRBV6-6,-,TRBD1,TRBJ1-1,CASRDRGRTEAFF,TGTGCCAGCCGGGACAGGGGAAGGACTGAAGCTTTCTTT
TRBV11-2,-,-,TRBJ1-1,CASSVRFGTLPGNTEAFF,TGTGCCAGCAGCGTAAGATTCGGGACACTCCCGGGGAACACTGAAGCTTTCTTT
TRBV19,once,-,TRBJ2-4,CASSSRGAKNIQYF,TGTGCCAGTAGTTCCCGGGGAGCCAAAAACATTCAGTACTTC
TRBV21-1,-,-,TRBJ2-5,CASSKPVLAGGQETQYF,TGTGCCAGCAGCAAGCCGGTCCTAGCGGGAGGTCAAGAGACCCAGTACTTC